Below, 29 T cell receptor beta chains from the same sample are listed, as sequenced in a study of tissue T cells after allogeneic stem cell transplantation. Enrolled prospectively were adult allogeneic hematopoietic cell transplant recipients whose graft-versus-host disease was steroid-refractory. The data were produced by immunoSEQ multiplex PCR, yet TCRdb's version contains in-frame clones alone and is incomplete. The sample yields 3,500 to 4,500 clones, roughly 78% seen once. Sequenced here: esophageal tissue, sampled at autopsy. These receptors all stem from a male patient aged 60 or older with steroid-refractory graft-versus-host disease after an allogeneic stem cell transplant. The graft donor may have contributed some T cells.

For the CDR3, the DNA is TGCGCCAGCAGAATAGCGCCTTGGACGGCGAACACTGAAGCTTTCTTT. Translated, it gives CASRIAPWTANTEAFF. The J gene is TRBJ1-1, the V gene TRBV5-1; D is unresolved. The CDR3 spans 16 residues. The germline V gene encodes CDR1 SGHRS and CDR2 YFSETQ. Trimming shortened V by 5 bases and J by 1 base, and 18 bases separated the two germline ends.

The CDR3 spells CASSPGGGWYQETQYF. CDR3 sequence (DNA): TGTGCCAGCAGCCCCGGTGGGGGGTGGTACCAAGAGACCCAGTACTTC. The chain combines TRBV3-1 (or the pseudogene TRBV3-2) with TRBJ2-5; D perhaps matches TRBD2 (6 bases). CDR3 length: 16 amino acids. The germline CDR1 and CDR2 sequences are LGHDT and YNNKEL (reference sequence). Trimming stripped 4 bases from V and 0 bases from J, with 15 bases between.

This chain links TRBV6-2 or TRBV6-3 with TRBJ2-2; no reliable D call. The CDR3 has 13 amino acids. Trimming left V 4 bases short and J 4 bases short, with 7 bases between. CDR1 and CDR2 from the germline V gene are MNHEY and SVGEGT. This CDR3 reads CASSSGATGELFF. The CDR3 DNA reads as TGTGCCAGCAGTTCTGGAGCCACCGGGGAGCTGTTTTTT.

The chain employs TRBV12-5 and TRBJ2-1, with D tentatively TRBD2 (6 bases). V lost 7 bases and J 2 bases, leaving 18 bases between the germline ends. In germline, CDR1 is LGHNT, CDR2 FRNRAP. The CDR3 spans 16 residues. Here the CDR3 reads CASAIGGAQPYNEQFF. The CDR3 DNA sequence: TGTGCTAGTGCCATTGGAGGGGCCCAGCCCTACAATGAGCAGTTCTTC. Drawing the rest from reference TRBV12-5 and TRBJ2-1, the complete variable domain is DARVTQTPRHKVTEMGQEVTMRCQPILGHNTVFWYRQTMMQGLELLAYFRNRAPLDDSGMPKDRFSAEMPDATLATLKIQPSEPRDSAVYFCASAIGGAQPYNEQFFGPGTRLTVL.

The genes are TRBV7-2 and TRBJ1-3; possible D gene TRBD1, 5 bases. V lost 3 bases, J lost 2 bases, and 14 bases lay in between. This CDR3 has 16 residues. CDR1 and CDR2 (germline): SGHTA, FQGNSA. The CDR3: CASSLHQGTAGNTIYF. The CDR3 nucleotides are TGTGCCAGCAGCTTGCATCAGGGTACAGCTGGAAACACCATATATTTT. The whole variable domain, remainder taken from reference TRBV7-2 and TRBJ1-3, is GAGVSQSPSNKVTEKGKDVELRCDPISGHTALYWYRQSLGQGLEFLIYFQGNSAPDKSGLPSDRFSAERTGGSVSTLTIQRTQQEDSAVYLCASSLHQGTAGNTIYFGEGSWLTVV.

The chain combines TRBV7-9 with TRBJ1-1, with unresolved D. Per the germline V gene, CDR1 is SEHNR and CDR2 is FQNEAQ (reference sequence). The CDR3 runs 16 residues. V was shortened by 4 bases and J by 1 base, with 16 bases between the two germline ends. The DNA for the CDR3 is TGTGCCAGCAGCTCTAGTCTTGGCTTTTCGAACACTGAAGCTTTCTTT. It encodes CASSSSLGFSNTEAFF. The whole variable domain, filled in from reference TRBV7-9 and TRBJ1-1, reads DTGVSQNPRHKITKRGQNVTFRCDPISEHNRLYWYRQTLGQGPEFLTYFQNEAQLEKSRLLSDRFSAERPKGSFSTLEIQRTEQGDSAMYLCASSSSLGFSNTEAFFGQGTRLTVV.

The chain's CDR3 is CASSRNQDSYGYTF. CDR3 nucleotides: TGTGCCAGTAGCCGAAATCAGGACAGCTATGGCTACACCTTC. The V call is TRBV19, the J call TRBJ1-2, with D maybe TRBD1 (6 bases). CDR1 is LNHDA and CDR2 is SQIVND in the germline V gene (reference sequence). CDR3 length equals 14 residues. Deletions cut 6 bases from V and 4 bases from J, with 15 bases between.

V is TRBV7-2 and J is TRBJ1-2; the match to TRBD1 covers 8 bases. Germline-derived CDR1 and CDR2 are SGHTA and FQGNSA. V gave up 3 bases and J gave up 5 bases; unmatched junction bases: 11. The CDR3 has 16 amino acids. CDR3 protein: CASSLPLAGGSYGYTF. The CDR3 bases are TGTGCCAGCAGCTTGCCTTTGGCAGGGGGCTCGTATGGCTACACCTTC. The entire variable domain, with the rest obtained from reference TRBV7-2 and TRBJ1-2, is as follows: GAGVSQSPSNKVTEKGKDVELRCDPISGHTALYWYRQSLGQGLEFLIYFQGNSAPDKSGLPSDRFSAERTGGSVSTLTIQRTQQEDSAVYLCASSLPLAGGSYGYTFGSGTRLTVV.

V gene TRBV27 combines with J gene TRBJ2-2; no clear D. V lost 4 bases and J 7 bases, leaving 19 bases between the germline ends. CDR1 and CDR2 from the germline V gene are MNHEY and SMNVEV (reference sequence). The CDR3 consists of 16 residues. CDR3 DNA: TGTGCCAGCAGTTCCCTTACCGACATAGGCGGCGGGGAGCTGTTTTTT. Translating it yields CASSSLTDIGGGELFF.

This clone was detected a few times. V usage is TRBV19 and J usage is TRBJ1-2, with a tentative D call TRBD1 (6 bases). V gave up 7 bases and J gave up 3 bases, with 21 bases separating them. The CDR3 totals 16 residues. Germline V gene lookup returns CDR1 LNHDA and CDR2 SQIVND (reference sequence). The DNA of the CDR3 is TGTGCCAGTATGGGGGCCCAACCTGGAGGGGACTATGGCTACACCTTC. Translation: CASMGAQPGGDYGYTF.

In its sample, this clone was seen once. V usage is TRBV9 and J usage is TRBJ2-7; 12 nucleotides match TRBD1. Germline V gene data show CDR1 as SGDLS and CDR2 as YYNGEE. The CDR3 has 17 residues. J lost 6 bases, V lost 4 bases, and 14 bases had no gene match. The chain's CDR3 is CASSPALPGQGAPEQYF. DNA of the CDR3: TGTGCCAGCAGCCCAGCCCTCCCGGGACAGGGGGCCCCCGAGCAGTACTTC.

This clone is labeled as large (0.1 to 1%). This chain uses TRBV2 with TRBJ2-7; D not certain. The V gene lost 0 bases and the J gene lost 2 bases, with 8 bases spanning the gap. The germline V gene has CDR1 SNHLY and CDR2 FYNNEI. The CDR3 loop spans 14 amino acids. DNA of the CDR3: TGTGCCAGCAGTGAAGCGCTAGTCACCTACGAGCAGTACTTC. It translates to CASSEALVTYEQYF.

J is TRBJ2-3 and V is TRBV12-3 or TRBV12-4; D ambiguous. There are 11 residues in the CDR3. Between the trimmed V and J ends, which lost 6 bases and 2 bases, there was a span of 3 bases. The DNA for the CDR3 is TGTGCCAGCAGCTTCACAGATACGCAGTATTTT. Translated, it gives CASSFTDTQYF.

The gene calls are TRBV20-1 and TRBJ1-1, with D possibly being TRBD1 (6 bases). The CDR3 consists of 13 residues. Germline loops: CDR1 DFQATT, CDR2 SNEGSKA (reference sequence). Trimming shortened V by 3 bases and J by 1 base, and 9 bases separated the two germline ends. The CDR3 DNA reads TGCAGTGCTAGTAGACAGGAGAACACTGAAGCTTTCTTT. Its protein product is CSASRQENTEAFF.

This rearrangement joins TRBV30 to TRBJ1-2; D not resolved. Trimming stripped 0 bases from V and 5 bases from J, with 10 bases between. CDR1 GTSNPN and CDR2 SVGIG come from the germline V gene (reference sequence). The CDR3 loop spans 13 amino acids. Here the CDR3 reads CAWSVLPGYGYTF. DNA for the CDR3: TGTGCCTGGAGTGTACTTCCGGGGTATGGCTACACCTTC.

V usage is TRBV27 and J usage is TRBJ2-3; TRBD2 aligns across 9 bases. Per germline, CDR1 MNHEY and CDR2 SMNVEV (reference sequence). The trim removed 5 bases at V and 0 bases at J, leaving 15 bases unmatched. The CDR3 is 19 amino acids. The CDR3 here is CASSPPGDSGGLSTDTQYF. The CDR3 nucleotides read TGTGCCAGCAGTCCTCCCGGGGATAGCGGGGGCCTAAGCACAGATACGCAGTATTTT.

The CDR3 is CAISDSVSGVSATQYF. DNA of the CDR3: TGTGCCATCAGTGATTCGGTTAGCGGGGTGTCTGCGACCCAGTACTTC. The chain carries TRBV10-3 and TRBJ2-5, with TRBD2 identical over 8 bases. V lost 3 bases to trimming and J lost 7 bases; unmatched junction nucleotides: 13. The CDR3 is made up of 16 amino acids. Germline CDR1 reads ENHRY; CDR2 reads SYGVKD.

V usage is TRBV11-2 and J usage is TRBJ2-5; tentatively, D is TRBD2 (6 bases). Trimming removed 1 base from V and 1 base from J, with 10 bases in between. Germline lookup yields CDR1 SGHAT and CDR2 FQNNGV. CDR3 length: 15 residues. CDR3 residues: CASSLGLDGQETQYF. CDR3 coding DNA: TGTGCCAGCAGCTTAGGACTAGACGGCCAAGAGACCCAGTACTTC.

The rearrangement uses TRBV19 and TRBJ1-2; D unclear. The germline V gene encodes CDR1 LNHDA and CDR2 SQIVND (reference sequence). V dropped 3 bases and J dropped 4 bases, with 9 bases sitting between them. The CDR3 extends over 13 amino acids. CDR3 loop: CASSMLVPYGYTF. The CDR3 DNA sequence: TGTGCCAGTAGTATGTTAGTTCCCTATGGCTACACCTTC. Full variable domain (outside the CDR3, taken from reference TRBV19 and TRBJ1-2): DGGITQSPKYLFRKEGQNVTLSCEQNLNHDAMYWYRQDPGQGLRLIYYSQIVNDFQKGDIAEGYSVSREKKESFPLTVTSAQKNPTAFYLCASSMLVPYGYTFGSGTRLTVV.

This chain uses TRBV7-2 with TRBJ2-2; perhaps TRBD2 as D (7 bases). CDR1 and CDR2 (germline): SGHTA, FQGNSA. This CDR3 has 15 amino acids. CDR3 loop: CAIKGGGIYTGELFF. The DNA of the CDR3 is TGTGCAATAAAAGGGGGAGGGATCTACACCGGGGAGCTGTTTTTT.

This clone was seen a single time. Other DNA sequences within the sample encode an identical CDR3. The CDR3 coding sequence is TGTGCCAGCAGCCTACCCAAGGACTGGTACTCTGGAAACACCATATATTTT. Protein: CASSLPKDWYSGNTIYF. This sequence joins TRBV5-8 and TRBJ1-3; the D is unclear. CDR1 SGHTS and CDR2 YDEGEE come from the germline V gene. V shed 4 bases and J shed 0 bases, with 17 bases lying between them. The length of the CDR3 is 17 residues.

The V call is TRBV7-9, the J call TRBJ2-1, with D possibly matching TRBD2 (5 bases). V was pared by 7 bases and J by 4 bases, with 20 bases between. CDR3 length: 16 amino acids. Germline CDR1 and CDR2: SEHNR and FQNEAQ (reference sequence). The CDR3 DNA follows: TGTGCCAGCAACTCCATCGACGGGGTTAATTACAATGAGCAGTTCTTC. It translates to CASNSIDGVNYNEQFF.

The chain joins TRBV28 to TRBJ1-5; D is ambiguous. The CDR3 extends over 13 amino acids. Per the germline V gene, CDR1 is MDHEN and CDR2 is SYDVKM. The V end was cut by 2 bases, the J end by 0 bases, with 2 bases between. Here the CDR3 reads CASSLDSNQPQHF. The CDR3 DNA follows: TGTGCCAGCAGTTTAGATAGCAATCAGCCCCAGCATTTT. Full variable domain (remainder filled in from reference TRBV28 and TRBJ1-5): DVKVTQSSRYLVKRTGEKVFLECVQDMDHENMFWYRQDPGLGLRLIYFSYDVKMKEKGDIPEGYSVSREKKERFSLILESASTNQTSMYLCASSLDSNQPQHFGDGTRLSIL.

The J gene is TRBJ1-5, the V gene TRBV10-3; possible D gene TRBD1, 6 bases. The germline CDR1 and CDR2 sequences are ENHRY and SYGVKD. With 4 bases removed from V and 6 bases from J, the gap between germline ends came to 13 bases. This CDR3 is built from 14 residues. In DNA, the CDR3 is TGTGCCATCAGTGCCGGACAGCAGGCTCAGCCCCAGCATTTT. It encodes CAISAGQQAQPQHF.

The chain has TRBV28 and TRBJ2-2; D is ambiguous. The germline V gene has CDR1 MDHEN and CDR2 SYDVKM. The CDR3 loop spans 12 amino acids. With 4 bases removed from V and 3 bases from J, the gap between germline ends came to 3 bases. CDR3 residues: CASSSYTGELFF. CDR3 DNA sequence: TGTGCCAGCAGTTCTTACACCGGGGAGCTGTTTTTT.

V usage is TRBV19 and J usage is TRBJ2-3; D remains ambiguous. Trimming removed 4 bases at V and 3 bases at J, with 11 bases between. The CDR3 totals 14 residues. Germline V gene sequence: CDR1 LNHDA, CDR2 SQIVND (reference sequence). The CDR3: CASSTKGQTDTQYF. CDR3 nucleotide sequence: TGTGCCAGTAGTACAAAGGGCCAGACAGATACGCAGTATTTT.

The V and J genes are TRBV30 and TRBJ1-3; no clear D gene. Germline assignment: CDR1 GTSNPN and CDR2 SVGIG (reference sequence). The CDR3 spans 15 residues. V was cut by 1 base and J by 0 bases, with 10 bases left in between. The CDR3 protein is CAWSDILSSGNTIYF. The CDR3 region has the DNA TGTGCCTGGAGTGATATTTTAAGCTCTGGAAACACCATATATTTT.

The V gene is TRBV19, the J gene TRBJ1-4; TRBD1 aligns across 7 bases. In germline, CDR1 is LNHDA, CDR2 SQIVND (reference sequence). There are 15 residues in the CDR3. Trimming took 8 bases from V and 5 from J; bases not matched to a gene: 11. DNA of the CDR3: TGTGCCAGTCTCGCCCGGACAGGCACAAATGAAAAACTGTTTTTT. Encoded protein: CASLARTGTNEKLFF.

V and J are TRBV6-4 and TRBJ1-6; TRBD1 matches at 9 bases. This CDR3 has 15 residues. Germline CDR1 and CDR2: MRHNA and SNTAGT. Trimming at V came to 6 bases and at J to 8 bases, leaving 8 bases not matched to a gene. CDR3 coding DNA: TGTGCCAGCAGCGTCGACAGGGGGGAAGATTCACCCCTCCACTTT. This sequence encodes CASSVDRGEDSPLHF.